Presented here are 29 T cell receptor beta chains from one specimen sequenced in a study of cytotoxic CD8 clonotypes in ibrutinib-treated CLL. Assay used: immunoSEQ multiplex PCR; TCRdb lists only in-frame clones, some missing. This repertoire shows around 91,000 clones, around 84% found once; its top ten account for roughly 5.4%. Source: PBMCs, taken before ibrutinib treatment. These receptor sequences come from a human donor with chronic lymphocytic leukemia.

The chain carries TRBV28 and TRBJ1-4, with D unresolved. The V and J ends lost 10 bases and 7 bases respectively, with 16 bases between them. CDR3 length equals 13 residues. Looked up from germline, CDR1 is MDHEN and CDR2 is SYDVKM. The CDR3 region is CAIERVLGEKLFF. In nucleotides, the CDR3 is TGTGCCATAGAGAGGGTTCTAGGTGAAAAACTGTTTTTT.

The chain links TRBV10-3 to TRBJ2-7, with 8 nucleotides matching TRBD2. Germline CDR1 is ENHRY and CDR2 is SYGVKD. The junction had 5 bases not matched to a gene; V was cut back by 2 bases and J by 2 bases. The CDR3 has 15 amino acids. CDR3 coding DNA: TGTGCCATCAGTGAGGTGGGACTAGGTCCCTACGAGCAGTACTTC. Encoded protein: CAISEVGLGPYEQYF.

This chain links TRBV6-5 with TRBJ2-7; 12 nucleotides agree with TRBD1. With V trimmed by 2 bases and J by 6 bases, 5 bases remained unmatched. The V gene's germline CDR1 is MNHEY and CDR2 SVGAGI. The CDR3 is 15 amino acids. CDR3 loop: CASSYPGTGGVEQYF. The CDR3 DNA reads TGTGCCAGCAGTTACCCCGGGACAGGGGGCGTCGAGCAGTACTTC.

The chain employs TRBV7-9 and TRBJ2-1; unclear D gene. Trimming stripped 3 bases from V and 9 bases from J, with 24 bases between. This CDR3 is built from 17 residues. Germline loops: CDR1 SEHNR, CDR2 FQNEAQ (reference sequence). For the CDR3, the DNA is TGTGCCAGCAGCTTGTTTCGTGGGTCCCCCCGGATGGGTGAGCAGTTCTTC. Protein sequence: CASSLFRGSPRMGEQFF.

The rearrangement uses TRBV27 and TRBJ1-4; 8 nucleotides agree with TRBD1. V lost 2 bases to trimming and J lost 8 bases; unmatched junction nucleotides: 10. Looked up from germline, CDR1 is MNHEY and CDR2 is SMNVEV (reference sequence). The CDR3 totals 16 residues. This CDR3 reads CASSLGLPGQAEKLFF. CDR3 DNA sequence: TGTGCCAGCAGTTTAGGTTTGCCGGGACAGGCGGAAAAACTGTTTTTT.

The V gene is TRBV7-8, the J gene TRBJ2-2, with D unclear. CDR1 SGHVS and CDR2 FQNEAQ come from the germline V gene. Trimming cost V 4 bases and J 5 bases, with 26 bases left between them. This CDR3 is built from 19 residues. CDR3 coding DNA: TGTGCCAGCAGCTCCCGCGCGCCGGACCGCGAGCTATCTACCGGGGAGCTGTTTTTT. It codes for CASSSRAPDRELSTGELFF.

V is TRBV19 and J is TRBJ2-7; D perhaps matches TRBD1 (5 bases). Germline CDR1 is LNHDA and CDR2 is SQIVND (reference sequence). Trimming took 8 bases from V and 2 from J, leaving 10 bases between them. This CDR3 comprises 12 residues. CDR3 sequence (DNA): TGTGCCAGTGGGGCCAACCCCTACGAGCAGTACTTC. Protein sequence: CASGANPYEQYF.

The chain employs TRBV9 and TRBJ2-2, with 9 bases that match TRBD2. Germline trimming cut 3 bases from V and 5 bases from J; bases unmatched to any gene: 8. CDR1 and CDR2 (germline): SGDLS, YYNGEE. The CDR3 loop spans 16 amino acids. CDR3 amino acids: CASSAAGTSRTGELFF. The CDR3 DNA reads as TGTGCCAGCAGCGCGGCCGGGACTAGCAGAACCGGGGAGCTGTTTTTT.

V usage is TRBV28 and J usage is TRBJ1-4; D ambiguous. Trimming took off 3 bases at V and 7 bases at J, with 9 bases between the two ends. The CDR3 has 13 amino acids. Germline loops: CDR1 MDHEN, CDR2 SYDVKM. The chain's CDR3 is CASSLRRVEKLFF. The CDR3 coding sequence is TGTGCCAGCAGTTTGAGGAGGGTTGAAAAACTGTTTTTT.

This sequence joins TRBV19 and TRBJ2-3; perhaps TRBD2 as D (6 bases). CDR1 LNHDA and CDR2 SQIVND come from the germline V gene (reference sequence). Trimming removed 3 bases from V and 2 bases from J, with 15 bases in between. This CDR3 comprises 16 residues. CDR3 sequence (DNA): TGTGCCAGTAGTATTAGGGAGGATACAGACACAGATACGCAGTATTTT. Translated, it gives CASSIREDTDTDTQYF. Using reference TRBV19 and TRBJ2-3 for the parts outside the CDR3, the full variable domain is DGGITQSPKYLFRKEGQNVTLSCEQNLNHDAMYWYRQDPGQGLRLIYYSQIVNDFQKGDIAEGYSVSREKKESFPLTVTSAQKNPTAFYLCASSIREDTDTDTQYFGPGTRLTVL.

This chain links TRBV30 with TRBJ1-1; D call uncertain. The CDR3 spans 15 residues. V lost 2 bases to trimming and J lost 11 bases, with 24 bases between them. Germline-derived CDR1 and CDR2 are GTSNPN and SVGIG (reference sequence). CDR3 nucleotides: TGTGCCTGGAGTAATCCAGAGACCGACCGCCTGTTGGCTTTCTTT. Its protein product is CAWSNPETDRLLAFF.

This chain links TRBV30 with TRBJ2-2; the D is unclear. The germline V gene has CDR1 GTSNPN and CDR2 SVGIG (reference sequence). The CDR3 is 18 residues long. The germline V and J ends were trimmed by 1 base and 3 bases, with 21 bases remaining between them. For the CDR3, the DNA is TGTGCCTGGAGTGGGTTCGGCACCTGGGCACGGGACACCGGGGAGCTGTTTTTT. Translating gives CAWSGFGTWARDTGELFF.

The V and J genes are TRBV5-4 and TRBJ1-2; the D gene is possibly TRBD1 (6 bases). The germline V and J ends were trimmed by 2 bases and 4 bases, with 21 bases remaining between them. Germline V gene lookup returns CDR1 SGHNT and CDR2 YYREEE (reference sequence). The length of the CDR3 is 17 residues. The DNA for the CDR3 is TGTGCCAGCAGCTTCAGGGGCTCTTTACGGAGGACCTATGGCTACACCTTC. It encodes CASSFRGSLRRTYGYTF.

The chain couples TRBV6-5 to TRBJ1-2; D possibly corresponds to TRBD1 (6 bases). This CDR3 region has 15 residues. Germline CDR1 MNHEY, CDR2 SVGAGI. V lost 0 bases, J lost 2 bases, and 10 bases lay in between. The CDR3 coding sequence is TGTGCCAGCAGTTACTCCCCCGGGGGCAACTATGGCTACACCTTC. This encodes CASSYSPGGNYGYTF.

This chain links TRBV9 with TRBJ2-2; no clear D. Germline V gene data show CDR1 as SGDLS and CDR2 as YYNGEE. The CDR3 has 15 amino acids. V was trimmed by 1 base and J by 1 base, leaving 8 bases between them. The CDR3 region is CASSVINLNTGELFF. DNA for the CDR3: TGTGCCAGCAGCGTAATCAATTTGAACACCGGGGAGCTGTTTTTT.

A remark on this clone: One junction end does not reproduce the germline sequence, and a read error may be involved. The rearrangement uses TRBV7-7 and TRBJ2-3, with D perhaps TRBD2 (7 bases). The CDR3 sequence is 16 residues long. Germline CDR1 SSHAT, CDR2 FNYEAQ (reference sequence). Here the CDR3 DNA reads TGTGCTAGCAGCTCGGGGGGCGGATGGGGCACAGATACGCAGTATTTT. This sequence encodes CASSSGGGWGTDTQYF.

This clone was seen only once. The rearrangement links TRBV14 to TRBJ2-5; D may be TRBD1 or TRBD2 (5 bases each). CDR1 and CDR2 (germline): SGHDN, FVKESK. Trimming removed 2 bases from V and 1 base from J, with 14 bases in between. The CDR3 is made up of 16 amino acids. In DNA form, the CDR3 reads TGTGCCAGCAGCCAACCCGGGACGTACCTCCAAGAGACCCAGTACTTC. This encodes CASSQPGTYLQETQYF.

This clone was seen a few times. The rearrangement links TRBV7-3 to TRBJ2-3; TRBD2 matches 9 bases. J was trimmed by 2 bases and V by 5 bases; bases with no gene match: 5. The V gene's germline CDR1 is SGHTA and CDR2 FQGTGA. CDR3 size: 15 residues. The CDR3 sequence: CASSALAGLTDTQYF. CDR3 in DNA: TGTGCCAGCAGCGCCCTAGCGGGACTCACAGATACGCAGTATTTT.

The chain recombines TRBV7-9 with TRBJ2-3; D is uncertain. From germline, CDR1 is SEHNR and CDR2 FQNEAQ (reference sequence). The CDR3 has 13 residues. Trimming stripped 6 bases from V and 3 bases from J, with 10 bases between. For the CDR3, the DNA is TGTGCCAGCAGTTTTGGCGGAACAGATACGCAGTATTTT. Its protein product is CASSFGGTDTQYF.

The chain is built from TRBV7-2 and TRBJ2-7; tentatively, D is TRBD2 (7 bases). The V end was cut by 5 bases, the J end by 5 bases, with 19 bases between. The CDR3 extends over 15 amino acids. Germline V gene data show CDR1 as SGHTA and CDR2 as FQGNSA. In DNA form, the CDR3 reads TGTGCCAGCAGCCCCATTTCCAGCGGGACAAACGAGCAGTACTTC. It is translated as CASSPISSGTNEQYF. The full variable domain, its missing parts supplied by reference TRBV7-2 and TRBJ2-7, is GAGVSQSPSNKVTEKGKDVELRCDPISGHTALYWYRQSLGQGLEFLIYFQGNSAPDKSGLPSDRFSAERTGGSVSTLTIQRTQQEDSAVYLCASSPISSGTNEQYFGPGTRLTVT.

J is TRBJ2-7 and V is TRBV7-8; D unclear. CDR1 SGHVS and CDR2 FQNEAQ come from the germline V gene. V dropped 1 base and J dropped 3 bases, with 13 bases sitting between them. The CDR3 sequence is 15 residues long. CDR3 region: CASSLDWSRVYEQYF. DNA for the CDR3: TGTGCCAGCAGCTTAGATTGGAGCCGAGTCTACGAGCAGTACTTC.

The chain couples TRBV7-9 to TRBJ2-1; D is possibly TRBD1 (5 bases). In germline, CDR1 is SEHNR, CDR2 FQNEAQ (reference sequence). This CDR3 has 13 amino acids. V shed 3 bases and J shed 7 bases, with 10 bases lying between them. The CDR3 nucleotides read TGTGCCAGCAGCTTTATTCAGGGAAATGAGCAGTTCTTC. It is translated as CASSFIQGNEQFF. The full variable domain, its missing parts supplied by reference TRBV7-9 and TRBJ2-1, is DTGVSQNPRHKITKRGQNVTFRCDPISEHNRLYWYRQTLGQGPEFLTYFQNEAQLEKSRLLSDRFSAERPKGSFSTLEIQRTEQGDSAMYLCASSFIQGNEQFFGPGTRLTVL.

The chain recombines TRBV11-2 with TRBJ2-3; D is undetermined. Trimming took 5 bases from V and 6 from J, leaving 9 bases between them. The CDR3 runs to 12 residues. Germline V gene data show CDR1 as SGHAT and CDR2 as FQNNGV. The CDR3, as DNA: TGTGCCAGCAGCCCGGCAAGGGATACGCAGTATTTT. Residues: CASSPARDTQYF.

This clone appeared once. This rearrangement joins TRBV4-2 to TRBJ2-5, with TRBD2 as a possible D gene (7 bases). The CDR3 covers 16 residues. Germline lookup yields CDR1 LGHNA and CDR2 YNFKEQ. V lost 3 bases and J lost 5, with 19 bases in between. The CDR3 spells CASSQSGEGAGETQYF. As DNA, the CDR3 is TGTGCCAGCAGCCAGTCAGGGGAGGGAGCGGGGGAGACCCAGTACTTC.

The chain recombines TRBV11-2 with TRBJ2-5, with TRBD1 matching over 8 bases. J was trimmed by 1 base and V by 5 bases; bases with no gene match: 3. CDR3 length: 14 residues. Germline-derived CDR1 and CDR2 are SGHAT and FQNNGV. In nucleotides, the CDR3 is TGTGCCAGCAGCCGGACAGGGCTCCAAGAGACCCAGTACTTC. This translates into CASSRTGLQETQYF.

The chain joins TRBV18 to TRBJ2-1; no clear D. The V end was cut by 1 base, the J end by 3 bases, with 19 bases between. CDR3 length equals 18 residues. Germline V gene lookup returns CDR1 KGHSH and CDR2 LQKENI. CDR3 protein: CASSPRLGLEALYNEQFF. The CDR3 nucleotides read TGTGCCAGCTCACCACGTCTCGGGCTTGAGGCCCTCTACAATGAGCAGTTCTTC.

CDR3 sequence: CASSPRPDAGRPGNTIYF. The CDR3 DNA reads TGTGCCAGCAGCCCCCGACCCGACGCAGGTCGTCCTGGAAACACCATATATTTT. The chain links TRBV7-2 to TRBJ1-3, with unresolved D. The CDR3 is made up of 18 amino acids. The V end was cut by 5 bases, the J end by 2 bases, with 22 bases between. The germline V gene has CDR1 SGHTA and CDR2 FQGNSA.

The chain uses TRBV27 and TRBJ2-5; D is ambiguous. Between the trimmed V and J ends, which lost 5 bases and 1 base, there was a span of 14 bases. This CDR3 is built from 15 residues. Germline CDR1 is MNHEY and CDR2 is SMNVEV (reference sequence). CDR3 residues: CASSPTFDSQETQYF. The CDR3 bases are TGTGCCAGCAGTCCCACATTCGATAGCCAAGAGACCCAGTACTTC.

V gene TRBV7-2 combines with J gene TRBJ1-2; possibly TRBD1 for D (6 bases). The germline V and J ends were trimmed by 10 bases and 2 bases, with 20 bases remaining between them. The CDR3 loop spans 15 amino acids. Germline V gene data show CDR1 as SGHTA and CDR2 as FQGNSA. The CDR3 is CATEPSRGGNYGYTF. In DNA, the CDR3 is TGTGCCACCGAGCCCTCGCGGGGGGGCAACTATGGCTACACCTTC.